This T cell receptor beta chain comes out of a study of blood T cell repertoires in COVID-19. Study as a whole: Samples representing acute and convalescent COVID-19 were sourced from the United States, Italy and Spain.

The CDR3 is 14 residues long. Authors' data handling: Researchers report that nucleated cell counts were estimated from reference gene primer amplification. TCRdb keeps only in-frame clones here, not all; method: immunoSEQ multiplex PCR. V and J calls and clone size are those listed in that table; D and trimming were worked out from the DNA. This table holds 150,000 to 200,000 clones, 84% found once. The TCR originated in a woman aged 80 or over with acute or convalescent COVID-19. Sequencing was performed on peripheral blood. This rearrangement joins TRBV12-2 to TRBJ1-4; TRBD1, the table's D call, lacks a check against the DNA. TRBV12-2 is recorded as a pseudogene. CDR3 amino acids: CASRLGTLNEKLFF. The CDR3 DNA sequence: TGTGCAAGTCGCCTCGGGACACTTAATGAAAAACTGTTTTTT.